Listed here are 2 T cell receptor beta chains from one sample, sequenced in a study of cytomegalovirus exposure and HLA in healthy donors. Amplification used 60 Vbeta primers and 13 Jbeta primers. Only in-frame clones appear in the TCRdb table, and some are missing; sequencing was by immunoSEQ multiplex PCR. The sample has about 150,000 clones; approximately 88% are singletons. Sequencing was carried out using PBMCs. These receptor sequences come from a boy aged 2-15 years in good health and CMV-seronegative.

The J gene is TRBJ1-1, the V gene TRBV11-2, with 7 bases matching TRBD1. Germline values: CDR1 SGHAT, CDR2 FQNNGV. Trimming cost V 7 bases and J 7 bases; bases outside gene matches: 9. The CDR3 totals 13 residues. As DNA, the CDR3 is TGTGCCAGCAAGCAATACAGGGGAGGTGAAGCTTTCTTT. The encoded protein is CASKQYRGGEAFF.

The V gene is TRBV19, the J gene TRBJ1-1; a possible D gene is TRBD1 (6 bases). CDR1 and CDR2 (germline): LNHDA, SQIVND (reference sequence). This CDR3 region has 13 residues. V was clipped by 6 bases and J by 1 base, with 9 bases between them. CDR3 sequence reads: CASSGQWNTEAFF. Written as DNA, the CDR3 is TGTGCCAGTAGCGGACAGTGGAACACTGAAGCTTTCTTT.